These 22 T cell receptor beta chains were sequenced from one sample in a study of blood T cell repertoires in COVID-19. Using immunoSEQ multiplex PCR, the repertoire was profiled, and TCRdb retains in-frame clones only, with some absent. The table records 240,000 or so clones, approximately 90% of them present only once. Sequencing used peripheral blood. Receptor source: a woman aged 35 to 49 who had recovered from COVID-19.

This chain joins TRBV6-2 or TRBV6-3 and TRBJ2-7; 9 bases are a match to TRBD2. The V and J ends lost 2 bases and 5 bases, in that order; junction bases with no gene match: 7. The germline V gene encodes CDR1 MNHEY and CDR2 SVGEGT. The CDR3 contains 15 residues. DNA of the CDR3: TGTGCCAGCAGTTACGGGCTAGCGGGATTGAACGAGCAGTACTTC. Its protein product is CASSYGLAGLNEQYF.

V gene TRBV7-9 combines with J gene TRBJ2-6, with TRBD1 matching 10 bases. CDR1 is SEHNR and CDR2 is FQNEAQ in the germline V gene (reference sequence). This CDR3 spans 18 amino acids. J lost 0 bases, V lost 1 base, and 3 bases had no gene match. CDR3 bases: TGTGCCAGCAGCTTAGGAGGGACAGGGGCCTCTGGGGCCAACGTCCTGACTTTC. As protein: CASSLGGTGASGANVLTF.

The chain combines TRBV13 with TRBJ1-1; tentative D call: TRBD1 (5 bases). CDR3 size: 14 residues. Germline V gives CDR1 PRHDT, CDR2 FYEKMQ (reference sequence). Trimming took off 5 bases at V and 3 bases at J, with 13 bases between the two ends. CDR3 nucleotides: TGTGCCAGCAGCCCCCCCGGGGGGTACACTGAAGCTTTCTTT. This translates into CASSPPGGYTEAFF.

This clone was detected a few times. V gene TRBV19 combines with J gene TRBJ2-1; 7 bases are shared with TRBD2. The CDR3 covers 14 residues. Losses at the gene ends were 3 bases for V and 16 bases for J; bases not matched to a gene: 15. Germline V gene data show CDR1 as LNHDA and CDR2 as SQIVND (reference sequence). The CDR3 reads CASSISGLDPREFF. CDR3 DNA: TGTGCCAGTAGTATCTCCGGACTAGACCCTAGGGAATTCTTC.

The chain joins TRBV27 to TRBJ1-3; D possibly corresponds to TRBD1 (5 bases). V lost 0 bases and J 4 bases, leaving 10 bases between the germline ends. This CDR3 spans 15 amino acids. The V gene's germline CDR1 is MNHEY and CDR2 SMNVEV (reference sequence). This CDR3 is CASSLSTGAGNTIYF. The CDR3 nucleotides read TGTGCCAGCAGTTTATCCACAGGTGCCGGAAACACCATATATTTT.

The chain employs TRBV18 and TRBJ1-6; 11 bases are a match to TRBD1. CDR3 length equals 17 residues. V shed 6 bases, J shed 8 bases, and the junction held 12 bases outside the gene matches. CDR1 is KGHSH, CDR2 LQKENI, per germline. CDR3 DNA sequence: TGTGCCAGCTCCATGAGGGATCCGGGACAGGGGGATTCACCCCTCCACTTT. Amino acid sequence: CASSMRDPGQGDSPLHF.

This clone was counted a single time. The CDR3 is CAWQNQGGGQPQHF. CDR3 coding DNA: TGTGCCTGGCAAAACCAAGGGGGCGGGCAGCCCCAGCATTTT. The chain recombines TRBV30 with TRBJ1-5; 7 bases fit TRBD1. Germline V gene lookup returns CDR1 GTSNPN and CDR2 SVGIG (reference sequence). The trim removed 5 bases at V and 7 bases at J, leaving 11 bases unmatched. This CDR3 has 14 residues.

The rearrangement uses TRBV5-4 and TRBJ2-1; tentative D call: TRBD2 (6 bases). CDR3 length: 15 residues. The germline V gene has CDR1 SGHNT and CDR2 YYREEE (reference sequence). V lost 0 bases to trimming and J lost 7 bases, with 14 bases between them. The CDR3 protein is CASSLGRGGGNEQFF. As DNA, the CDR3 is TGTGCCAGCAGCTTGGGCCGTGGAGGAGGGAATGAGCAGTTCTTC. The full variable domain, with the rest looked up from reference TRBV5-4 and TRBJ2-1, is ETGVTQSPTHLIKTRGQQVTLRCSSQSGHNTVSWYQQALGQGPQFIFQYYREEENGRGNFPPRFSGLQFPNYSSELNVNALELDDSALYLCASSLGRGGGNEQFFGPGTRLTVL.

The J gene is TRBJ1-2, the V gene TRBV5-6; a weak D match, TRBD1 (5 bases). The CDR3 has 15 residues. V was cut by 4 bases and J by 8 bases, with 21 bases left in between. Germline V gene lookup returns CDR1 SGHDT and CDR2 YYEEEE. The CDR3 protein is CASSPPGTPPGGYTF. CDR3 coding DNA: TGTGCCAGCAGCCCGCCAGGGACTCCTCCAGGAGGCTACACCTTC.

Here the CDR3 reads CASSLARPKQETQYF. Here the CDR3 DNA reads TGTGCCAGCAGCTTAGCGCGGCCCAAACAAGAGACCCAGTACTTC. This chain connects TRBV7-2 to TRBJ2-5; D is unclear. Germline V gene lookup returns CDR1 SGHTA and CDR2 FQGNSA. The V gene lost 0 bases and the J gene lost 2 bases, with 10 bases spanning the gap. This CDR3 is 15 amino acids long.

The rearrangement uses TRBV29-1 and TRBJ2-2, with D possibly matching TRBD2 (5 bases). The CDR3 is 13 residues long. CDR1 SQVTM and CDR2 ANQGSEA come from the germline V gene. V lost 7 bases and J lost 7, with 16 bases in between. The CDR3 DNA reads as TGCAGCGCCGCCGAGAGCGGTGGCGGGGAGCTGTTTTTT. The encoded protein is CSAAESGGGELFF.

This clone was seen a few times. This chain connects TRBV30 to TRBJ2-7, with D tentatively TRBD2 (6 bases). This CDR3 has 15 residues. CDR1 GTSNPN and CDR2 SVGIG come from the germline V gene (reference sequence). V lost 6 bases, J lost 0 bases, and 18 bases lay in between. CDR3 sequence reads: CACFRVGGISYEQYF. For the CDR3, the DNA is TGTGCCTGCTTCCGAGTGGGCGGGATCTCCTACGAGCAGTACTTC.

In nucleotides, the CDR3 is TGTGCCAGCAGTTTGGCAGGTTATAGCAATCAGCCCCAGCATTTT. Translating it yields CASSLAGYSNQPQHF. This chain uses TRBV27 with TRBJ1-5, with unresolved D. V was shortened by 3 bases and J by 0 bases, with 9 bases between the two germline ends. The CDR3 contains 15 residues. Germline values: CDR1 MNHEY, CDR2 SMNVEV (reference sequence).

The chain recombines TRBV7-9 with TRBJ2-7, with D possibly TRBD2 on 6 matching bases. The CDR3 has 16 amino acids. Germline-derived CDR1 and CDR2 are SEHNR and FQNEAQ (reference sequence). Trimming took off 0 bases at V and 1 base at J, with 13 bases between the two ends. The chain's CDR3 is CASSLAGGRGSYEQYF. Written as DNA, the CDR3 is TGTGCCAGCAGCTTAGCTGGGGGGAGAGGGTCCTACGAGCAGTACTTC.

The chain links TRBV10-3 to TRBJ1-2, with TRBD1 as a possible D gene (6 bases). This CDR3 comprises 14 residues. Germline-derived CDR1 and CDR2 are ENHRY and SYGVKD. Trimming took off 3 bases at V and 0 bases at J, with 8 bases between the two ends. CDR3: CAISEQGANYGYTF. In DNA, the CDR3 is TGTGCCATCAGTGAACAGGGAGCTAACTATGGCTACACCTTC.

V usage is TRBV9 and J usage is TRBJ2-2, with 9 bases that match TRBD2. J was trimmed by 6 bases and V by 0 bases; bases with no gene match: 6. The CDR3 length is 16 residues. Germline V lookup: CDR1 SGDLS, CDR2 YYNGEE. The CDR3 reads CASSVGGSGRSGELFF. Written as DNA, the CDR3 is TGTGCCAGCAGCGTAGGGGGTAGCGGGAGATCCGGGGAGCTGTTTTTT.

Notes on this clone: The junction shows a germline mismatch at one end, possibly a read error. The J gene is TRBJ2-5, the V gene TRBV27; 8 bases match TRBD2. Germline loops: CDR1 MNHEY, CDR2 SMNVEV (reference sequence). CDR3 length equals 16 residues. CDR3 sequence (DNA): TGTGCCAGCAGCTTATATCGGTCGGGGGGGCGGGAGACCCAGTACTTC. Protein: CASSLYRSGGRETQYF.

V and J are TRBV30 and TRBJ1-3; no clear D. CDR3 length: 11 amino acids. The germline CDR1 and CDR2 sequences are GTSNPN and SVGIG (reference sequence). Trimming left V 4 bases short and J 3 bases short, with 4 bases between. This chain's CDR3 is CAWISGNTIYF. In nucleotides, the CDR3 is TGTGCCTGGATCAGTGGAAACACCATATATTTT.

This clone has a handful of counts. The CDR3 DNA follows: TGTGCCAGCAGCACCCCCTCAAGGGGTACGCAGTATTTT. Protein: CASSTPSRGTQYF. The genes are TRBV7-2 and TRBJ2-3, with a tentative D call TRBD1 (5 bases). This CDR3 spans 13 amino acids. The V end was cut by 5 bases, the J end by 8 bases, with 14 bases between. Germline V gene data show CDR1 as SGHTA and CDR2 as FQGNSA.

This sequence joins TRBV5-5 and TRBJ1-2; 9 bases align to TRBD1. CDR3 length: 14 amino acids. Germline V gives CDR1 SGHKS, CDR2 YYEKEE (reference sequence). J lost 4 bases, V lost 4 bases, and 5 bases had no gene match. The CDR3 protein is CASSPADRGYGYTF. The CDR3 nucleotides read TGTGCCAGCAGCCCCGCGGACAGGGGCTATGGCTACACCTTC.

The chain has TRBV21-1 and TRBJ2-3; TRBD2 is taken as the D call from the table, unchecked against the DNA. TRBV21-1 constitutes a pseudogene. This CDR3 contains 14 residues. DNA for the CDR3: TGTGCCAGCAGCCCACTACCCCCCGCAGATACGCAGTATTTT. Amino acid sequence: CASSPLPPADTQYF.

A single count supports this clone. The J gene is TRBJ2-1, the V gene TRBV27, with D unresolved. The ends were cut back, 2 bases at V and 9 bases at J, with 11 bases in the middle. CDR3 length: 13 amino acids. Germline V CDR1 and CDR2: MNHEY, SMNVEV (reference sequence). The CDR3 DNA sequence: TGTGCCAGCAGTTTACCCGATTCGGTTGAGCAGTTCTTC. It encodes CASSLPDSVEQFF.